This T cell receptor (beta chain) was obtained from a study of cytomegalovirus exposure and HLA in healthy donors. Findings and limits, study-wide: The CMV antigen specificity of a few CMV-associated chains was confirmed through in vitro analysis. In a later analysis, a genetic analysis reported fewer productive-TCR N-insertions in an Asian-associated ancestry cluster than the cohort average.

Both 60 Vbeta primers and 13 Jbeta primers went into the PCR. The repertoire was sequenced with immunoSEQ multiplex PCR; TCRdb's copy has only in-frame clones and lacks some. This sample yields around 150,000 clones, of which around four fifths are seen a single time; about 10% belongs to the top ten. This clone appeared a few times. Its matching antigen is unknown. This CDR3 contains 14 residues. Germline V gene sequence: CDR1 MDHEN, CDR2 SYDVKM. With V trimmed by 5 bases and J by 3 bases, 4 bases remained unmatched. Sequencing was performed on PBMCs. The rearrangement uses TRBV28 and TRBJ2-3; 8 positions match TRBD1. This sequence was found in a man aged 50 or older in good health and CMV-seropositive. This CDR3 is CASSIGQGTDTQYF. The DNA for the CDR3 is TGTGCCAGCAGTATTGGACAGGGAACAGATACGCAGTATTTT.